This is a list of T cell receptor beta chains from one sample in a study of sequential checkpoint blockade in melanoma. TCRdb keeps only in-frame clones here, not all; method: immunoSEQ multiplex PCR. The top ten clones hold 10% to 15% of a sample with around 18,000 clones, about 66% of them seen once. Sequenced material: CD8+ T cells sorted from blood (inferred from file names), taken from a patient given nivolumab and ipilimumab in sequence. Receptors were obtained from a human donor with melanoma. Each CDR3 is given with its conserved first and last residue. Fields, in order: CDR3 DNA, CDR3 protein, clone size, D gene, J gene, V gene. A D gene is named only where the DNA matches it firmly. Where a row states a size, it is once, few, many or the class of an expanded clone; other rows omit it.

TGTGCCAGCAGTCCACAGGGTATGGGCAATGAGCAGTTCTTC	CASSPQGMGNEQFF	NA	NA	TRBJ2-1	TRBV27
TGTGCCAGCAGTCCCCTCACTAATGAAAAACTGTTTTTT	CASSPLTNEKLFF	few	NA	TRBJ1-4	TRBV27
TGTGCCAGCAGCAATTTGGAACAGGGGGTACAAGAGACCCAGTACTTC	CASSNLEQGVQETQYF	once	NA	TRBJ2-5	TRBV21-1
TGTGCCAGCAGCGCTAGTTCGGGACAATCCGGGACTAGCGGCACAGATACGCAGTATTTT	CASSASSGQSGTSGTDTQYF	NA	TRBD2	TRBJ2-3	TRBV9
TGTGCCAGCAGTTTGGGAGGCTTTACGACCGGGGAGCTGTTTTTT	CASSLGGFTTGELFF	once	NA	TRBJ2-2	TRBV27
TGTGCCAGCAGTACCTTACAGGGGGCGCGAAACTATGGCTACACCTTC	CASSTLQGARNYGYTF	medium-sized	TRBD1	TRBJ1-2	TRBV28
TGTGCCAGCATCTTAACTGGGGAGTATCAGCCCCAGCATTTT	CASILTGEYQPQHF	NA	NA	TRBJ1-5	TRBV28
TGTGCCATCAGTGGGACAGGGGGGGGTACTGAAGCTTTCTTT	CAISGTGGGTEAFF	NA	TRBD1	TRBJ1-1	TRBV10-3
TGTGCCAGCTTAAATAGAATGAACACTGAAGCTTTCTTT	CASLNRMNTEAFF	NA	NA	TRBJ1-1	TRBV6-6
TGTGCCAGCAGCGCAACCGGGACTTCCTTGGCCAACGAGCAGTACTTC	CASSATGTSLANEQYF	once	NA	TRBJ2-7	TRBV9
TGTGCCAGCACTCGGACTAGCGGGAGGGGCTCCTACAATGAGCAGTTCTTC	CASTRTSGRGSYNEQFF	NA	TRBD2	TRBJ2-1	TRBV9
TGCGCCAGCAGCCCCCGTGGACAGGGGGCGCGGAATGAGCAGTTCTTC	CASSPRGQGARNEQFF	NA	TRBD1	TRBJ2-1	TRBV4-3